One sample yielded the 14 T cell receptor beta chains listed below, sequenced in a study of somatic mutations in cytotoxic T cells in rheumatoid arthritis. The repertoire was sequenced with immunoSEQ multiplex PCR; TCRdb's copy has only in-frame clones and lacks some. This sample has about 15,000 clones; 72% occur once, and the top ten carry about 10%. Material: CD8+ T cells sorted from blood. The receptors here all came from an adult with rheumatoid arthritis.

This chain links TRBV9 with TRBJ2-3; TRBD1 matches 9 bases. CDR3 length: 14 amino acids. J lost 5 bases, V lost 0 bases, and 1 base had no gene match. Germline V gene lookup returns CDR1 SGDLS and CDR2 YYNGEE. CDR3 sequence: CASSVGQGGDTQYF. CDR3 DNA: TGTGCCAGCAGCGTAGGACAGGGGGGAGATACGCAGTATTTT. Full variable domain (missing parts from reference TRBV9 and TRBJ2-3): DSGVTQTPKHLITATGQRVTLRCSPRSGDLSVYWYQQSLDQGLQFLIQYYNGEERAKGNILERFSAQQFPDLHSELNLSSLELGDSALYFCASSVGQGGDTQYFGPGTRLTVL.

Only one count was recorded for this clone. The chain is built from TRBV7-8 and TRBJ2-3, with 9 nucleotides matching TRBD2. The CDR3 contains 15 residues. V shed 2 bases and J 4 bases; nucleotides not matched to a gene: 4. The V gene's germline CDR1 is SGHVS and CDR2 FQNEAQ. CDR3 sequence: CASSLRAGGPDTQYF. The CDR3 DNA sequence: TGTGCCAGCAGCTTAAGGGCGGGGGGGCCAGATACGCAGTATTTT.

J is TRBJ1-1 and V is TRBV27; D possibly corresponds to TRBD1 (6 bases). The CDR3 spans 14 residues. CDR1 MNHEY and CDR2 SMNVEV come from the germline V gene (reference sequence). Trimming pared 5 bases from V and 6 bases from J, leaving 16 bases between. The CDR3 sequence: CASSMEQGWAEAFF. The DNA for the CDR3 is TGTGCCAGCAGTATGGAACAGGGTTGGGCTGAAGCTTTCTTT.

This chain joins TRBV5-1 and TRBJ2-2; D gene uncertain. CDR1 and CDR2 from the germline V gene are SGHRS and YFSETQ. This CDR3 has 12 residues. V lost 3 bases and J 1 base, leaving 1 base between the germline ends. The CDR3 coding sequence is TGCGCCAGCAGCTGGAACACCGGGGAGCTGTTTTTT. This gives the protein CASSWNTGELFF.

The chain couples TRBV7-9 to TRBJ2-5; TRBD1 matches at 8 bases. The CDR3 covers 15 residues. Trimming took 3 bases from V and 4 from J; bases not matched to a gene: 7. CDR1 and CDR2 from the germline V gene are SEHNR and FQNEAQ (reference sequence). The CDR3 region is CASSFLTGAGETQYF. The DNA for the CDR3 is TGTGCCAGCAGCTTCCTGACAGGGGCTGGAGAGACCCAGTACTTC.

The chain carries TRBV6-6 and TRBJ1-4; D is unclear. Deletions cut 5 bases from V and 7 bases from J, with 17 bases between. Germline V gene sequence: CDR1 MNHNY, CDR2 SVGAGI (reference sequence). The CDR3 length is 15 residues. The CDR3 DNA sequence: TGTGCCAGCAGTGTCCAGGAGGGCATCGGTGAAAAACTGTTTTTT. It yields the protein CASSVQEGIGEKLFF.

The V and J genes are TRBV4-3 and TRBJ2-4, with 7 bases identical to TRBD1. Unmatched junction bases numbered 8, after V lost 4 bases and J lost 2 bases. This CDR3 spans 16 amino acids. Germline CDR1 is LGHNA and CDR2 is YSLEER. The CDR3 sequence: CASSPHTGVTKNIQYF. As DNA, the CDR3 is TGCGCCAGCAGCCCTCACACAGGGGTAACCAAAAACATTCAGTACTTC.

The chain employs TRBV27 and TRBJ1-1, with a weak D call TRBD1 (6 bases). The V gene's germline CDR1 is MNHEY and CDR2 SMNVEV (reference sequence). Trimming left V 3 bases short and J 0 bases short, with 17 bases between. The CDR3 length is 17 residues. CDR3 residues: CASSLTGTGPMNTEAFF. The CDR3 coding sequence is TGTGCCAGCAGTTTGACAGGAACAGGACCAATGAACACTGAAGCTTTCTTT.

This clone has a single count. The genes are TRBV5-6 and TRBJ2-6; D call uncertain. V dropped 1 base and J dropped 4 bases, with 15 bases sitting between them. The CDR3 has 17 amino acids. Germline CDR1 and CDR2: SGHDT and YYEEEE. The CDR3 spells CASSLNWVITGANVLTF. CDR3 sequence (DNA): TGTGCCAGCAGCTTGAATTGGGTAATTACCGGGGCCAACGTCCTGACTTTC.

The chain combines TRBV19 with TRBJ2-1, with a weak D call TRBD1 (6 bases). The CDR3 runs 16 residues. Trimming stripped 4 bases from V and 10 bases from J, with 23 bases between. The germline CDR1 and CDR2 sequences are LNHDA and SQIVND (reference sequence). The CDR3 bases are TGTGCCAGTAGTAGCCCACAGGGTTGGGAGCTGGGGGAGCAGTTCTTC. Translated, it gives CASSSPQGWELGEQFF. The full variable domain, with the rest looked up from reference TRBV19 and TRBJ2-1, is DGGITQSPKYLFRKEGQNVTLSCEQNLNHDAMYWYRQDPGQGLRLIYYSQIVNDFQKGDIAEGYSVSREKKESFPLTVTSAQKNPTAFYLCASSSPQGWELGEQFFGPGTRLTVL.

The chain couples TRBV7-9 to TRBJ1-2; D ambiguous. V lost 4 bases and J 6 bases, leaving 18 bases between the germline ends. Germline loops: CDR1 SEHNR, CDR2 FQNEAQ (reference sequence). This CDR3 is 15 amino acids long. CDR3 in amino acids: CASSWKKEGLHGYTF. DNA of the CDR3: TGTGCCAGCAGCTGGAAGAAGGAAGGGTTGCATGGCTACACCTTC. The whole variable domain, filled in from reference TRBV7-9 and TRBJ1-2, reads DTGVSQNPRHKITKRGQNVTFRCDPISEHNRLYWYRQTLGQGPEFLTYFQNEAQLEKSRLLSDRFSAERPKGSFSTLEIQRTEQGDSAMYLCASSWKKEGLHGYTFGSGTRLTVV.

A few counts support this clone. The gene calls are TRBV5-4 and TRBJ1-1; the D gene is possibly TRBD1 (5 bases). V was pared by 3 bases and J by 6 bases, with 12 bases between. Per the germline V gene, CDR1 is SGHNT and CDR2 is YYREEE (reference sequence). CDR3 length: 13 amino acids. For the CDR3, the DNA is TGTGCCAGCAGCTGGGGGGGAAACCCTGAAGCTTTCTTT. Translation: CASSWGGNPEAFF.

The genes are TRBV5-4 and TRBJ2-2, with D perhaps matching TRBD1 (6 bases). CDR3 length equals 15 residues. The V and J ends lost 0 bases and 4 bases respectively, with 10 bases between them. Germline V gives CDR1 SGHNT, CDR2 YYREEE (reference sequence). CDR3 nucleotides: TGTGCCAGCAGCTTGGGGGGGCTTGGCACCGGGGAGCTGTTTTTT. Translated: CASSLGGLGTGELFF.

The CDR3 region is CASSLVGLQETQYF. CDR3 in DNA: TGTGCCAGCAGCTTAGTAGGCCTCCAAGAGACCCAGTACTTC. This chain uses TRBV7-9 with TRBJ2-5; D ambiguous. V was clipped by 1 base and J by 1 base, with 7 bases between them. Germline V gives CDR1 SEHNR, CDR2 FQNEAQ (reference sequence). The CDR3 extends over 14 amino acids.